This paragraph covers one T cell receptor beta chain sequence. The antigen this receptor binds is unknown. No clone much larger than this one lies a single base away; base qualities are absent. Donors were healthy HIV-negative adults with no recently reported acute infections or vaccinations. Every donor was a Caucasian adult living in Nashville, Tennessee, USA. CD4+ T cells were enriched through magnetic negative selection, after which naive cells were positively selected on CD45RA and the remaining negative fraction served as the memory subset. Blood was collected by leukapheresis, and PBMCs were isolated by Ficoll-Histopaque density gradient centrifugation and then cryopreserved in liquid nitrogen vapor phase. Purity and quantity of every magnetically sorted T cell population were checked by analytical flow cytometry. Genomic DNA was isolated from every sorted fraction and measured by UV absorbance on a Nanodrop 2000c.

The data are from a study of shared clonotypes between healthy human individuals (dated by TCRdb to 2018 to 2020). Broadly, across the study: Two women and three men aged 18 to 49 years were included in the cohort. Per donor, three plates each were used for CD4 naive and CD4 memory, two for CD8 naive, and one for CD8 memory. Blood TCR repertoires of roughly five healthy adults were deeply sequenced to estimate repertoire size and the extent of clonotype sharing between individuals. Libraries were prepared and TCR repertoires were sequenced by different laboratories using diverse techniques, in order to increase sequencing depth and limit assay-specific biases. Per donor, leukapheresis produced somewhere between about 0.85 and 10 billion PBMCs.

The paper as a whole reports these results and caveats: When a handful of donors were compared, the shared fraction of clonotypes was roughly 4.8% for naive CD4, roughly 3.4% for naive CD8, roughly 2.5% for memory CD4, and 0.35% to 0.5% for memory CD8. Compared with non-shared clonotypes, the clonotypes found in all four sorted-subset donors had higher generation probabilities. The genetic and exposure-history diversity represented was limited by the small number of donors. Pairwise subsampling indicated that sequencing depth was expected to affect the degree of clonotype sharing among donors. Sampling was restricted to blood, and TCR repertoires in tissues likely differ from the TCR repertoires found in blood. Rarefaction of sorted-subset datasets indicated incomplete sequencing despite the large sequencing depth. Larger estimated clonotype richness was generally found for naive subsets than for memory subsets.

Using the deep immunoSEQ assay, TCR CDR3 regions were amplified from genomic DNA by multiplex PCR. Extracted genomic DNA from each cell subset was spread evenly across all wells of several immunoSEQ 96-well plates, with each plate serving as a replicate. For sorted subsets, each replicate PCR was loaded with 200 ng genomic DNA, equivalent to 32,000 or so T cell genomes. The purified libraries were quantified using a Qubit 3.0 fluorometer, sized with a Bioanalyzer 2100, and then quantified again using the KAPA Library Quantification kit. Every immunoSEQ 96-well plate was sequenced on a dedicated single-read 150-cycle Illumina NextSeq 550 flow cell. Under the source paper's analysis protocol: Because only junctional sequences without quality scores were contained in the immunoSEQ output, filtering matching that applied to full-length reads could not be performed. To assign V/J genes and CDR3, sequences were annotated using PyIR, a Python wrapper for IgBLAST v1.9, with IMGT germline references. Reads were removed for weak V/J assignments (E-value above 1e-6), missing CDR3, stop codons, out-of-frame junctions, or ambiguous translated residues. V3J clonotypes were defined by identical inferred V gene, J gene, and CDR3 amino acid sequence. Percentage overlap between repertoires was calculated by dividing the number of shared unique clonotypes by the size of the smaller repertoire. RTK rarefaction, the Chao1 estimator, and Recon v2.1 estimates of unobserved clonotypes were used to assess repertoire richness. Generation probabilities were computed with OLGA for all TCRbeta clonotypes obtained by the gDNA method from a few donors. Sourced from immuneACCESS, this table was stored by TCRdb with only in-frame sequences that have V and J called. A share of the clones is absent; for the studies checked, an unresolved V gene accounts for under half, and the remainder has no known explanation. The V and J calls and clone size come from that table; D and trimming were worked out from the DNA. Recorded for this sample are some 900,000 clones; roughly 72% of them occurred a single time. The ten largest make up roughly 1.5% of the sample.

The trim is 5 bases for V and 1 base for J, with a gap of 14 bases between the germline ends. For CDR1 and CDR2, the germline V gene lists SGHTA and FQGTGA. The CDR3, cysteine through phenylalanine, is 15 amino acids long. Only the CDR3 portion is preserved as DNA: 45 bases, with reading frame beginning at the first base. This clonotype was sampled from a young man in good health. The rearrangement joined TRBV7-3 to TRBJ2-5; the D segment could be TRBD2, given 7 matching bases. The specimen was memory CD4+ T cells sorted from blood. The cell subset or site label here, explained by the study, means: CD45RA-negative fraction. The CDR3 has the sequence CASSPHGGAQETQYF. The sequence in DNA is TGTGCCAGCAGCCCCCATGGGGGGGCCCAAGAGACCCAGTACTTC.